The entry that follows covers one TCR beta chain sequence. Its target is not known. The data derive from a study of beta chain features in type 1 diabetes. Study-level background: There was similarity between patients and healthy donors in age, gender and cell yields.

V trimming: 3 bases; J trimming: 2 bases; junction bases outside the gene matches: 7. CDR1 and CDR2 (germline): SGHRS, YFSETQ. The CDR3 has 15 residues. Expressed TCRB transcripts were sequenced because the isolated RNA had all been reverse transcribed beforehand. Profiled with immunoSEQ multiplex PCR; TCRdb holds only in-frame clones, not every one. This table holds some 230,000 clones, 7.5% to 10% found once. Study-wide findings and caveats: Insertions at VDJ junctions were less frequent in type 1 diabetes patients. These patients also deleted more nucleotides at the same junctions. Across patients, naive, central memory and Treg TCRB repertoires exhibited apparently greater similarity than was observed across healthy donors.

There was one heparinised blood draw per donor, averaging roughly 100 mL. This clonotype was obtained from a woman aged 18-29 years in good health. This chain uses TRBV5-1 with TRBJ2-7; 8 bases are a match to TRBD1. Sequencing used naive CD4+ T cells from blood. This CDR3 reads CASSSGTGITYEQYF. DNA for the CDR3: TGCGCCAGCAGCTCCGGGACAGGCATTACCTACGAGCAGTACTTC.